The clone carrying this T cell receptor beta chain was observed at least ten times. What it binds is not known. TCR beta CDR3 regions were amplified from RNA transcripts. The HTBI set primed first-round TCR CDR3 RT-PCR. TCRdb processed the multiplex PCR reads anew with MiXCR; each CDR3 protein has one entry. The sample holds 800,000 or so distinct CDR3 sequences, over 35% seen once. This sample was taken from a study of T cells in Graves' hyperthyroidism and ophthalmopathy. Study findings and constraints: Most thyroid clonotypes that were expanded above 0.001 also turned up in blood.

The CDR3 loop spans 14 amino acids. Germline CDR1 is SGHRS and CDR2 is YFSETQ. Trimming took off 2 bases at V and 6 bases at J, with 14 bases between the two ends. The chain carries TRBV5-1 and TRBJ1-2, with D tentatively TRBD1 (6 bases). Sequenced material: blood. This receptor was obtained from a man aged 18 to 35 with Graves' hyperthyroidism. The CDR3 DNA is TGCGCCAGCAGCTTAGTTAGGGAGGGGGATGGCTACACCTTC. Translating it yields CASSLVREGDGYTF. Combining the CDR3 with reference TRBV5-1 and TRBJ1-2 gives the whole variable domain KAGVTQTPRYLIKTRGQQVTLSCSPISGHRSVSWYQQTPGQGLQFLFEYFSETQRNKGNFPGRFSGRQFSNSRSEMNVSTLELGDSALYLCASSLVREGDGYTFGSGTRLTVV.